This T cell receptor beta chain appears in the sequencing data of a study of T-cell reconstitution after alpha-beta-depleted transplantation in children. CDR1 is MNHEY, CDR2 SVGAGI, per germline. Trimming cost V 5 bases and J 8 bases, with 16 bases left between them. The CDR3 runs to 14 residues. Study-wide findings and caveats: There were reportedly several hundred expanded graft clones from which alpha-beta T cells came about two months after transplant. At one year after transplant, newly produced T cells mostly accounted for T-cell counts and diversity.

This clonotype turned up a few times. What it binds is not known. During its preparation, the TCRbeta library received unique molecular identifiers. TCRdb re-called the PCR reads with MiXCR, one entry per CDR3 protein. The table includes 500,000 to 750,000 distinct CDR3 sequences, 27% detected once. The receptor comes from a boy under two years old with Wiskott-Aldrich syndrome, due to receive a stem cell transplant. Material: PBMCs, obtained before TCRalphabeta/CD19-depleted stem cell transplant. This chain connects TRBV6-5 to TRBJ2-1; possible D gene TRBD2, 6 bases. Here the CDR3 DNA reads TGTGCCAGCAGTAGGGGACTTCGGTTCGATGAGCAGTTCTTC. Translated: CASSRGLRFDEQFF.